The rows below give T cell receptor beta chains drawn from one sample of a study of T cell responses to AZD1222 COVID-19 vaccine. Clones were read by immunoSEQ multiplex PCR, and TCRdb kept only the in-frame ones, dropping some. The sample contains 150,000 to 200,000 clones, 85% to 95% of which appear only once. The specimen was peripheral blood, collected on day 0 of AZD1222 vaccination. The receptor set was obtained from an adult in good health. Both conserved end residues are part of each CDR3. D genes are given only for firm matches. Clone size is given for some rows only: seen once, a few or many times, or a class if the clone is expanded.

d_call clone_size j_call v_call cdr3_nt cdr3_aa
TRBD2 - TRBJ2-5 TRBV4-1 TGCGCCAGCAGCCAAGGGGAAGCGGGGGTTGAGACCCAGTACTTC CASSQGEAGVETQYF
- - TRBJ2-2 TRBV2 TGTGCCAGCAGTGTGGGGGGCGCCGGGGAGCTGTTTTTT CASSVGGAGELFF
- - TRBJ2-5 TRBV30 TGTGCCTGGAGTTACGGGGGACAAGAGACCCAGTACTTC CAWSYGGQETQYF
- - TRBJ1-2 TRBV28 TGTGCCAGCTTTGCGGGCGCTACTAACTATGGCTACACCTTC CASFAGATNYGYTF
- - TRBJ1-4 TRBV3-1/TRBV3-2 TGTGCCAGCAGCCCCCGTCTCCTGCGGGAAAAACTGTTTTTT CASSPRLLREKLFF
- - TRBJ2-7 TRBV5-1 TGCGCCACCTCCCGGGACAACTCCTACGAGCAGTACTTC CATSRDNSYEQYF
TRBD1 once TRBJ1-6 TRBV14 TGTGCCAGCAGTGTGACAGGGGATTCACCCCTCCACTTT CASSVTGDSPLHF
- once TRBJ2-2 TRBV20-1 TGCAGTGCTAGTCGGGGAAACGCGAACACCGGGGAGCTGTTTTTT CSASRGNANTGELFF
TRBD1 - TRBJ1-2 TRBV29-1 TGCAGCGTTCCAGCTTCGACAGGGACGGATGGCTACACCTTC CSVPASTGTDGYTF
TRBD2 - TRBJ2-5 TRBV5-1 TGCGCCAGCAGCTTGGAGACTAGCGGGGGAAAGACCCAGTACTTC CASSLETSGGKTQYF
TRBD1 once TRBJ1-2 TRBV27 TGTGCCAGCAGTCCGACAGGGGACGGCTACACCTTC CASSPTGDGYTF
- - TRBJ1-1 TRBV5-1 TGCGCCAGCAGCTTTGACACGAACACTGAAGCTTTCTTT CASSFDTNTEAFF
TRBD2 - TRBJ2-2 TRBV24-1 TGTGCCACCAGTGATTCCCTAGCGGGGGAATCCCGCTTGAACACCGGGGAGCTGTTTTTT CATSDSLAGESRLNTGELFF
- - TRBJ2-3 TRBV7-8 TGTGCCAGCAGCTTAGAGGCAGCTACCCGCACAGATACGCAGTATTTT CASSLEAATRTDTQYF
TRBD1 once TRBJ2-4 TRBV5-1 TGCGCCAGCAGGACCACAGGGGCGAACATTCAGTACTTC CASRTTGANIQYF
TRBD2 - TRBJ2-3 TRBV6-1 TGTGCCAGCAAAATAGCGGGGACCACAGATACGCAGTATTTT CASKIAGTTDTQYF
- - TRBJ1-1 TRBV4-1 TGCCCCCGCAGCCGGGGAGGGAGACAGGCCTTCACTGAAGCTTTCTTT CPRSRGGRQAFTEAFF
- - TRBJ1-4 TRBV19 TGTGCCAGTAGTATTCGATCGGGGTTGAATGAAAAACTGTTTTTT CASSIRSGLNEKLFF
TRBD1 once TRBJ1-1 TRBV3-1/TRBV3-2 TGTGCCAGCAGCCAGACAGGGGGGAACACTGAAGCTTTCTTT CASSQTGGNTEAFF
- - TRBJ1-3 TRBV7-9 TGTGCCAGCAGTGTGGGGGCTGGAAACACCATATATTTT CASSVGAGNTIYF
- - TRBJ1-4 TRBV27 TGTGCCAGCAAGGAACAGGGACGGGAAAAACTGTTTTTT CASKEQGREKLFF
- - TRBJ2-5 TRBV2 TGTGCCAGCTCAGGGCCAGGGGGAGGTCAAGAGACCCAGTACTTC CASSGPGGGQETQYF
- few TRBJ2-7 TRBV5-4 TGTGCCAGCAGCTTGGGTGGTAGGAGCTACGAGCAGTACTTC CASSLGGRSYEQYF
- - TRBJ2-2 TRBV5-1 TGCGCCAGCAGCTTGGCCGTCGCAGTAGGGACCGGGGAGCTGTTTTTT CASSLAVAVGTGELFF
TRBD2 - TRBJ2-5 TRBV6-5 TGTGCCAGCATTAGAGCGGGGGGTCTTGAGACCCAGTACTTC CASIRAGGLETQYF
- - TRBJ2-7 TRBV15 TGTGCCACACCTGACGGGGCCCTCGAACGCGACGAGCAGTACTTC CATPDGALERDEQYF
TRBD1 - TRBJ1-1 TRBV9 TGTGCCAGCAGCGCAGGGGGACAGGGCTCCTCACGGCAAACTGAAGCTTTCTTT CASSAGGQGSSRQTEAFF
- - TRBJ1-1 TRBV5-1 TGCGCCAGCAGCGAAGGGACGGCCACTGAAGCTTTCTTT CASSEGTATEAFF
- - TRBJ1-1 TRBV29-1 TGCAGCGTTGATTTGCGCCAGGGCAACACTGAAGCTTTCTTT CSVDLRQGNTEAFF
- - TRBJ1-1 TRBV27 TGTGCCAGCAGTTTATCGGGCCTGTTGATCATGAACACTGAAGCTTTCTTT CASSLSGLLIMNTEAFF
- once TRBJ1-3 TRBV18 TGTGCCAGCTCCCGGGAGAGGGGAATAAACACCATATATTTT CASSRERGINTIYF
- once TRBJ1-3 TRBV18 TGTGCCAGCTCACCGCAAACAGGGTCTTACGGAAACACCATATATTTT CASSPQTGSYGNTIYF
- - TRBJ1-1 TRBV2 TGTGCCAGCATCGAGCTCACTGAAGCTTTCTTT CASIELTEAFF
- - TRBJ2-7 TRBV29-1 TGCAGCGTTGAAGTCGACAGCTCCTACGAGCAGTACTTC CSVEVDSSYEQYF
- - TRBJ1-4 TRBV9 TGTGCCAGCAGCGTAGGCGGTGCAACTAATGAAAAACTGTTTTTT CASSVGGATNEKLFF
- - TRBJ1-1 TRBV14 TGTGCCAGCAGCCACGGGTTGAACACTGAAGCTTTCTTT CASSHGLNTEAFF
- - TRBJ2-7 TRBV2 TGTGCCAGCAGTGTGGACCCTATAGAGCAGTACTTC CASSVDPIEQYF
- - TRBJ2-7 TRBV25-1 TGTGCCACCCGACGGCAGGGGGGTTCCTACGAGCAGTACTTC CATRRQGGSYEQYF